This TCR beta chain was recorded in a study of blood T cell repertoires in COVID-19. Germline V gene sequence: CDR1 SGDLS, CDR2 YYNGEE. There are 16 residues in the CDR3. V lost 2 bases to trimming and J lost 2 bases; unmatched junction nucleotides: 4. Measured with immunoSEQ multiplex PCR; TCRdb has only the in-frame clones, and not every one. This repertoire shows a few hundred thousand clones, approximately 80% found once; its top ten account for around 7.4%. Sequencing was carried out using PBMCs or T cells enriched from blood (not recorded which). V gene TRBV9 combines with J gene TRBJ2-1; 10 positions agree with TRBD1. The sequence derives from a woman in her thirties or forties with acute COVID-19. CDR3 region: CASSVRDRGTYNEQFF. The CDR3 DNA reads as TGTGCCAGCAGCGTCCGGGACAGGGGTACCTACAATGAGCAGTTCTTC.